Described below is a single T cell receptor beta chain sequence and its context. This sample stems from a study of blood T cell repertoires in COVID-19. Germline V lookup: CDR1 SQVTM, CDR2 ANQGSEA. The V gene lost 0 bases and the J gene lost 2 bases, with 7 bases spanning the gap. CDR3 length equals 13 residues. Repertoires were generated with immunoSEQ multiplex PCR, while TCRdb's copy carries only in-frame clones and drops some. The top ten hold roughly 2% of the sample, which has 250,000 or so clones, about 82% seen once. This receptor was identified in a woman aged 45-59 years who had recovered from COVID-19. V usage is TRBV29-1 and J usage is TRBJ1-2; D might be TRBD1 (5 bases). Sequenced sample: PBMCs or T cells enriched from blood (not recorded which). CDR3 sequence: CSVEDRVNYGYTF. CDR3 DNA: TGCAGCGTTGAAGACAGGGTCAACTATGGCTACACCTTC.